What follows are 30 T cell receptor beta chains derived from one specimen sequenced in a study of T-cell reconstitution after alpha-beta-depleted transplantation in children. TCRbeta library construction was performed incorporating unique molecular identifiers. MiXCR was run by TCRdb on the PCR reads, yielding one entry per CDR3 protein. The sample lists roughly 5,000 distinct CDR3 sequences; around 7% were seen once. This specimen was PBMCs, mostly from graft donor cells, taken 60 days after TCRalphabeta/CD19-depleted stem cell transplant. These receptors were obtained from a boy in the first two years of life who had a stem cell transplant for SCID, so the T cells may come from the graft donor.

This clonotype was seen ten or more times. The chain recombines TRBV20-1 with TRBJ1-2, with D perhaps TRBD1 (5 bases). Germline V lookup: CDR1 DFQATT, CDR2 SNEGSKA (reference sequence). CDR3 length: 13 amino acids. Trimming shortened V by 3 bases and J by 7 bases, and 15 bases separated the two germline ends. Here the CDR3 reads CSASWGGKGGYTF. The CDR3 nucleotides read TGCAGTGCTAGTTGGGGGGGTAAGGGTGGCTACACCTTC.

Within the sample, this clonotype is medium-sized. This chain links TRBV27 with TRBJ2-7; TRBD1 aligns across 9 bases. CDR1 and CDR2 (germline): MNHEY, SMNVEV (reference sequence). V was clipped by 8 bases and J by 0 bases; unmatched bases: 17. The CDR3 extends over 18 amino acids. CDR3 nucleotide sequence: TGTGCCAGCGGGTCAGACAGGGGGATGGATCAGCACTCCTACGAGCAGTACTTC. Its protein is CASGSDRGMDQHSYEQYF.

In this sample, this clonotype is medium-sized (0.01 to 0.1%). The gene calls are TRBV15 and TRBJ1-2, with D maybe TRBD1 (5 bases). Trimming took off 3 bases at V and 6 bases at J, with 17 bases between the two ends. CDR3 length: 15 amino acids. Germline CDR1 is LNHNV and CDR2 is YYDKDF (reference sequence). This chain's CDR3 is CATSSAEGAVHGYTF. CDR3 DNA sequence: TGTGCCACCAGCAGTGCGGAAGGGGCCGTGCATGGCTACACCTTC.

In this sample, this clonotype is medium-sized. CDR3 amino acids: CASRITHLSYNSPLHF. CDR3 sequence (DNA): TGTGCCAGCAGAATCACACACCTCTCCTATAATTCACCCCTCCACTTT. V usage is TRBV12-3 or TRBV12-4 and J usage is TRBJ1-6; D is ambiguous. The ends were cut back, 6 bases at V and 0 bases at J, with 12 bases in the middle. The CDR3 has 16 amino acids.

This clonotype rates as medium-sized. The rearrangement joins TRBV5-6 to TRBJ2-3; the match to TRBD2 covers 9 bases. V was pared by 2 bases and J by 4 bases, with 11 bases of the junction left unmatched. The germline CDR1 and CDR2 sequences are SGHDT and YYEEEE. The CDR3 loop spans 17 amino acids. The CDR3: CASSFKSSGEGADTQYF. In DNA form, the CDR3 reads TGTGCCAGCAGCTTTAAATCTAGCGGGGAAGGGGCAGATACGCAGTATTTT.

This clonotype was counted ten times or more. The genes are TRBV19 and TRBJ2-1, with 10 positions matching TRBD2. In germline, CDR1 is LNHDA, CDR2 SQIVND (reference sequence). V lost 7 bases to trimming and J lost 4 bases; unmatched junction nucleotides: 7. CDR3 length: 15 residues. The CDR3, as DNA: TGTGCCAGTACCCCGGCTAGCGGGGGATACAATGAGCAGTTCTTC. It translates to CASTPASGGYNEQFF.

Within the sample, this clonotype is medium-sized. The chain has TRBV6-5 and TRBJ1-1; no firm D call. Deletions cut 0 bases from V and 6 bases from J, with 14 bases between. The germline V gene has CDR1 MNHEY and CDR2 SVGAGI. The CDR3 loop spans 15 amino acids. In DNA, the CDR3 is TGTGCCAGCAGTTACTCGTCCGGGTATTACCCTGAAGCTTTCTTT. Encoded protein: CASSYSSGYYPEAFF.

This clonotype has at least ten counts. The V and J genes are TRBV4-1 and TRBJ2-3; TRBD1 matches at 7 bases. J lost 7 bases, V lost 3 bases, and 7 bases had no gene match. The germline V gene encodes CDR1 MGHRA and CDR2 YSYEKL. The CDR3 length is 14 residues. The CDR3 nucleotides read TGCGCCAGCAGCCATAACAGGGGCGTGAATACGCAGTATTTT. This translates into CASSHNRGVNTQYF.

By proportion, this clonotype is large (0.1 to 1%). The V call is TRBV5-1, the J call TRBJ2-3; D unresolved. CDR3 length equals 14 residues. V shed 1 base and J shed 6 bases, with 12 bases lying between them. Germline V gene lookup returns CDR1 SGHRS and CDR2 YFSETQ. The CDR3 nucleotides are TGCGCCAGCAGCTTGATGGAGTCTCGGGATACGCAGTATTTT. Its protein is CASSLMESRDTQYF.

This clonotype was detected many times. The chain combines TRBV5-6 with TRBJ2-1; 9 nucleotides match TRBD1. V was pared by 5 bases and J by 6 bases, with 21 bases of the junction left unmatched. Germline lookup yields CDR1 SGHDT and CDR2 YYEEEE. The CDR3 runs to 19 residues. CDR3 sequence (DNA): TGTGCCAGCAGGGGGGGCCCGAAAAACCGGGACAGGGATCCCAATGAGCAGTTCTTC. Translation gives CASRGGPKNRDRDPNEQFF.

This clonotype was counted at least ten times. This chain's CDR3 is CASSLAITGGRSYNSPLHF. For the CDR3, the DNA is TGTGCCAGCAGTTTAGCCATAACAGGGGGAAGGTCCTATAATTCACCCCTCCACTTT. This chain connects TRBV12-3 or TRBV12-4 to TRBJ1-6; 8 positions match TRBD1. With V trimmed by 0 bases and J by 1 base, 8 bases remained unmatched. This CDR3 is built from 19 residues.

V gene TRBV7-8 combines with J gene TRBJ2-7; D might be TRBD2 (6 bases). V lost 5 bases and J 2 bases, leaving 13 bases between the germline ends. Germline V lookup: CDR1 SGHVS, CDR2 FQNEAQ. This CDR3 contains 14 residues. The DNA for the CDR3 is TGTGCCAGCAGCAACCGGGACTGGCCCTACGAGCAGTACGTC. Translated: CASSNRDWPYEQYV.

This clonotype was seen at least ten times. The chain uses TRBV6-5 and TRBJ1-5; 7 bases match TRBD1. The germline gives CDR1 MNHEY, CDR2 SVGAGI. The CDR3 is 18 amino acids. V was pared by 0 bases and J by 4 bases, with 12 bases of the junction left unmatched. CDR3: CASSYSSVDRKFNQPQHF. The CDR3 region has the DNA TGTGCCAGCAGTTACTCGAGTGTGGACAGGAAATTTAATCAGCCCCAGCATTTT.

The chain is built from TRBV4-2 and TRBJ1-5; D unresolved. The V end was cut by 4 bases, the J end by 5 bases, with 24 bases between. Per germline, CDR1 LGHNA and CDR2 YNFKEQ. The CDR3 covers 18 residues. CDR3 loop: CASSPGVLCWPLHQPQHF. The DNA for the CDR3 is TGTGCCAGCAGCCCCGGGGTCCTCTGCTGGCCACTGCATCAGCCCCAGCATTTT.

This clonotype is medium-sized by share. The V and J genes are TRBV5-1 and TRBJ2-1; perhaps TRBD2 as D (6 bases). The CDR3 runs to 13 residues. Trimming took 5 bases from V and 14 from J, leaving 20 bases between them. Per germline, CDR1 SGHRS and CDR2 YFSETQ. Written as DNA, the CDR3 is TGCGCCAGCAGTGCAACTAGCATCGGGTTGAAGTTCTTC. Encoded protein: CASSATSIGLKFF.

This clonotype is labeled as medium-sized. The CDR3 loop is CSASPGPFGANVLTF. As DNA, the CDR3 is TGCAGTGCTAGTCCGGGGCCCTTTGGGGCCAACGTCCTGACTTTC. This chain links TRBV20-1 with TRBJ2-6; D assignment may be TRBD1 or TRBD2 (5 bases each). Germline loops: CDR1 DFQATT, CDR2 SNEGSKA (reference sequence). This CDR3 has 15 residues. Trimming cost V 3 bases and J 3 bases, with 12 bases left between them.

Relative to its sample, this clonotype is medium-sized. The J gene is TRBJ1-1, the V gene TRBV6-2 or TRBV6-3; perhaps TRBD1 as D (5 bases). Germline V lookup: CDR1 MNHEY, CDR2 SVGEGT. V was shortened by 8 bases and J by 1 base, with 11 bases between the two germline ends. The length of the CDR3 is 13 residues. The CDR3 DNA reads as TGTGCCAGCTCGGGGGTAGCGAACACTGAAGCTTTCTTT. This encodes CASSGVANTEAFF.

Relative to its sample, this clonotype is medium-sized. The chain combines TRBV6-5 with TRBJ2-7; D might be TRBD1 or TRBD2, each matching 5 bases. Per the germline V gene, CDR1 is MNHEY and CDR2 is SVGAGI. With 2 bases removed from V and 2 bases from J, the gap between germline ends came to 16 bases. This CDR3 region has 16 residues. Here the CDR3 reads CASSYLSARGAYEQYF. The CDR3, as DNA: TGTGCCAGCAGTTACCTGTCAGCCCGAGGGGCCTACGAGCAGTACTTC.

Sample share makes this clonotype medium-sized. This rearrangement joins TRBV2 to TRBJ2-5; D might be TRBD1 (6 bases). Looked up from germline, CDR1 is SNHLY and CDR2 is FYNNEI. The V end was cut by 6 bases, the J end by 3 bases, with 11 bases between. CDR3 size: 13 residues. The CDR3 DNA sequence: TGTGCCAGCAGCGAGGACAGCAAAGAGACCCAGTACTTC. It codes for CASSEDSKETQYF.

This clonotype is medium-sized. The CDR3, as DNA: TGCGCCAGCAGCCCGGGACGGTCTACGCAGTATTTT. Protein: CASSPGRSTQYF. The chain links TRBV5-1 to TRBJ2-3, with D possibly being TRBD1 or TRBD2 (5 bases each). This CDR3 has 12 amino acids. Germline V gene lookup returns CDR1 SGHRS and CDR2 YFSETQ. The V and J ends lost 4 bases and 8 bases respectively, with 11 bases between them.

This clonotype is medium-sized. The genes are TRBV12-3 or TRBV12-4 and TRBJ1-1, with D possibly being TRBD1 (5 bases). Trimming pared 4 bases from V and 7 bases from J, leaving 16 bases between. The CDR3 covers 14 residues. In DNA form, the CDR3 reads TGTGCCAGCAGTTACCGGGGACGGCTCGGTGAAGCTTTCTTT. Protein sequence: CASSYRGRLGEAFF.

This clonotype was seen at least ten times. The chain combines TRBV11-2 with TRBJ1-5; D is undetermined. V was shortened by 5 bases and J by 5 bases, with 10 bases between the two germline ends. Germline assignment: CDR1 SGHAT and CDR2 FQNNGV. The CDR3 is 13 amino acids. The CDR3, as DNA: TGTGCCAGCAGCCCCCGCACAGATCAGCCCCAGCATTTT. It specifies CASSPRTDQPQHF.

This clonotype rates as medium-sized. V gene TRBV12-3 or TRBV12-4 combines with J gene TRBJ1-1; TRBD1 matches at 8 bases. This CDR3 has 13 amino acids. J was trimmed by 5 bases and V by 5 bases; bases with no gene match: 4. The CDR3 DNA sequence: TGTGCCAGCAGTGGCCGGGACAGGACTGAAGCTTTCTTT. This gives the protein CASSGRDRTEAFF.

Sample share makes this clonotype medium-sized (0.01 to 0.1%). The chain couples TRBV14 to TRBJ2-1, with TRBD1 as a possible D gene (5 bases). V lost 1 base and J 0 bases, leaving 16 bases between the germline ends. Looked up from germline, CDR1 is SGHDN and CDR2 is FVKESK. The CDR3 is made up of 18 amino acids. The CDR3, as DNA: TGTGCCAGCAGCCAAGGGACAAGACAGTTTAGCTCCTACAATGAGCAGTTCTTC. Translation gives CASSQGTRQFSSYNEQFF.

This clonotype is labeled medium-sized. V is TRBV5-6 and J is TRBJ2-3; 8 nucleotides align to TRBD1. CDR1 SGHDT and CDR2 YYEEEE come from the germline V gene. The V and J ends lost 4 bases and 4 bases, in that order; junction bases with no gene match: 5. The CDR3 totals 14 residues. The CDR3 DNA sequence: TGTGCCAGCAGCACCTCAGGGGGCCCAGATACGCAGTATTTT. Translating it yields CASSTSGGPDTQYF.

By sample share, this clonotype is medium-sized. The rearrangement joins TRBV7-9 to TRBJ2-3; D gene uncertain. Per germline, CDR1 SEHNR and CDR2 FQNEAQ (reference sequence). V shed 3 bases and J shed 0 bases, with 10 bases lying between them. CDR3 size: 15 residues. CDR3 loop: CASSLKFPSTDTQYF. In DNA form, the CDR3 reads TGTGCCAGCAGCTTGAAATTTCCTAGCACAGATACGCAGTATTTT.

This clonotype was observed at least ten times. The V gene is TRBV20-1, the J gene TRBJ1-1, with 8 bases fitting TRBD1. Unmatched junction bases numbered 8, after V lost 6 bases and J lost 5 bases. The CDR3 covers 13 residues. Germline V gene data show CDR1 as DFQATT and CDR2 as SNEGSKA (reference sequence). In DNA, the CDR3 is TGCAGTGCCATAACAGGGGGATGGACTGAAGCTTTCTTT. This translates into CSAITGGWTEAFF.

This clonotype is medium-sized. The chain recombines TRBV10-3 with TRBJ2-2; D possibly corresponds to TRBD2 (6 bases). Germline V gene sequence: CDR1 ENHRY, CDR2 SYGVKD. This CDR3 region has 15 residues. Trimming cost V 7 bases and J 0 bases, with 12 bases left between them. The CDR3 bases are TGTGCCATCACCGCCGGGGGTGCGAACACCGGGGAGCTGTTTTTT. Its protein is CAITAGGANTGELFF.

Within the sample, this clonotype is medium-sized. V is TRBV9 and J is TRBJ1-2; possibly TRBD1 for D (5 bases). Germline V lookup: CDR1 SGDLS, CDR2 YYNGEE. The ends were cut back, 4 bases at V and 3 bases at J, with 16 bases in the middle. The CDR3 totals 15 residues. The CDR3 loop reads CASSTPRGPYYGYTF. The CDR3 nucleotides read TGTGCCAGCAGCACGCCTAGGGGCCCATACTATGGCTACACCTTC. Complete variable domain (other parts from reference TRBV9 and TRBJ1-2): DSGVTQTPKHLITATGQRVTLRCSPRSGDLSVYWYQQSLDQGLQFLIQYYNGEERAKGNILERFSAQQFPDLHSELNLSSLELGDSALYFCASSTPRGPYYGYTFGSGTRLTVV.

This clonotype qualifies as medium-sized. CDR3 in DNA: TGCGCCAGCAGCCCCGTGAGAGGCACGGTCTACACCTTC. Amino acids: CASSPVRGTVYTF. The chain is built from TRBV5-1 and TRBJ1-2; D not certain. This CDR3 is built from 13 residues. Germline V gene data show CDR1 as SGHRS and CDR2 as YFSETQ. V lost 4 bases to trimming and J lost 10 bases, with 17 bases between them.